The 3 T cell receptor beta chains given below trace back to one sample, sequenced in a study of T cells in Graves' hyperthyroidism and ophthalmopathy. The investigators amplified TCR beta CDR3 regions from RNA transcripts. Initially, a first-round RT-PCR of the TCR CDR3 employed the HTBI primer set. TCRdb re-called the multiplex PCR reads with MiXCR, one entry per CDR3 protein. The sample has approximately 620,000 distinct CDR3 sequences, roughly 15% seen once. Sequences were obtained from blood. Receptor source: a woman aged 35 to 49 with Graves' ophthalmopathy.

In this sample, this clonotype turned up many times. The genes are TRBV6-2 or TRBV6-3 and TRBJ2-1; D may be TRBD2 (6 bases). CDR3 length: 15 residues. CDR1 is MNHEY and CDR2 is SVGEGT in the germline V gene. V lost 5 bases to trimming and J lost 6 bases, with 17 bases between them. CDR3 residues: CASSNQRDFPNEQFF. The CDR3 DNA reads TGTGCCAGCAGTAATCAAAGGGACTTCCCCAATGAGCAGTTCTTC.

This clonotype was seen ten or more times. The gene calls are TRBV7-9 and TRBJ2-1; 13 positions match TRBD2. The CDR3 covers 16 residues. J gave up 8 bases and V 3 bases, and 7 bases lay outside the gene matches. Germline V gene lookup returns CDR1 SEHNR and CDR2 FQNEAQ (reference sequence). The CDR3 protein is CASSLGLAGRGDEQFF. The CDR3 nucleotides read TGTGCCAGCAGCTTGGGACTAGCGGGAAGGGGTGATGAGCAGTTCTTC.

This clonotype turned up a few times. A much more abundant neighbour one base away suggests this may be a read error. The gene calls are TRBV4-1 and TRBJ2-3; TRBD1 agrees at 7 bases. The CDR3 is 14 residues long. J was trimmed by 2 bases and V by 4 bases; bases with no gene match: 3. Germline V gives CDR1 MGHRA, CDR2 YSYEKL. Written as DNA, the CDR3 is TGCGCCAGCAGCCCGGGACAGACCACAGATACGCAGTATTTT. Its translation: CASSPGQTTDTQYF.